The rows below give T cell receptor beta chains drawn from one sample of a study of blood T cell repertoires in COVID-19. Method: immunoSEQ multiplex PCR; TCRdb's copy keeps in-frame clones and lacks some. The table lists around 250,000 clones, approximately 90% of them singletons. Sequenced input: PBMCs or T cells enriched from blood (not recorded which). The receptors stem from a human donor in a cohort exposed to, infected with or recovered from COVID-19 (not recorded which). The donor label of this sample is uncertain. CDR3s include the opening cysteine and the closing phenylalanine or tryptophan. Fields, in order: D gene, V gene, J gene, clone size, CDR3 protein, CDR3 DNA. The D gene is left open where the match is weak. A row's size may be missing; if present it is once, few, many or a size class.

d_gene: .; v_gene: TRBV2; j_gene: TRBJ1-4; abundance: .; CDR3aa: CASSAGARVRMGDEKLFF; CDR3nt: TGTGCCAGCAGTGCTGGGGCGCGAGTTCGGATGGGCGATGAAAAACTGTTTTTT
d_gene: TRBD2; v_gene: TRBV6-4; j_gene: TRBJ2-3; abundance: .; CDR3aa: CASSPRLAGETDTQYF; CDR3nt: TGTGCCAGCAGTCCCCGACTAGCGGGGGAGACGGATACGCAGTATTTT
d_gene: .; v_gene: TRBV9; j_gene: TRBJ1-2; abundance: .; CDR3aa: CASSVGLLNYGYTF; CDR3nt: TGTGCCAGCAGCGTCGGACTGCTAAACTATGGCTACACCTTC
d_gene: TRBD1; v_gene: TRBV19; j_gene: TRBJ1-6; abundance: .; CDR3aa: CASTRTGGDNSPLHF; CDR3nt: TGTGCCAGTACCAGGACAGGGGGTGATAATTCACCCCTCCACTTT
d_gene: TRBD1; v_gene: TRBV30; j_gene: TRBJ1-2; abundance: .; CDR3aa: CAWSHTRGQGGYTF; CDR3nt: TGTGCCTGGAGTCACACCCGGGGACAGGGCGGCTACACCTTC
d_gene: .; v_gene: TRBV10-3; j_gene: TRBJ1-1; abundance: .; CDR3aa: CAISEREDTEAFF; CDR3nt: TGTGCCATCAGTGAGAGGGAGGACACTGAAGCTTTCTTT
d_gene: .; v_gene: TRBV10-3; j_gene: TRBJ1-2; abundance: .; CDR3aa: CATRTDYGYTF; CDR3nt: TGTGCCACCCGGACAGACTATGGCTACACCTTC
d_gene: .; v_gene: TRBV10-1; j_gene: TRBJ1-2; abundance: .; CDR3aa: CASSETGFTYGYTF; CDR3nt: TGCGCCAGCAGTGAAACAGGGTTTACCTATGGCTACACCTTC
d_gene: TRBD2; v_gene: TRBV5-1; j_gene: TRBJ2-3; abundance: .; CDR3aa: CASSPSGGWSTDTQYF; CDR3nt: TGCGCCAGCAGCCCATCGGGGGGGTGGAGCACAGATACGCAGTATTTT
d_gene: .; v_gene: TRBV24-1; j_gene: TRBJ2-2; abundance: .; CDR3aa: CATEGNTGELFF; CDR3nt: TGTGCCACCGAGGGGAACACCGGGGAGCTGTTTTTT
d_gene: TRBD1; v_gene: TRBV12-3/TRBV12-4; j_gene: TRBJ1-1; abundance: .; CDR3aa: CASSPTGGEAFF; CDR3nt: TGTGCCAGCAGTCCTACAGGGGGGGAAGCTTTCTTT
d_gene: TRBD1; v_gene: TRBV9; j_gene: TRBJ1-2; abundance: .; CDR3aa: CASSAGTGGNYGYTF; CDR3nt: TGTGCCAGCAGCGCGGGGACAGGGGGGAACTATGGCTACACCTTC
d_gene: .; v_gene: TRBV7-9; j_gene: TRBJ2-5; abundance: .; CDR3aa: CASTHSGRRETQYF; CDR3nt: TGTGCCAGCACCCATTCGGGGAGGCGAGAGACCCAGTACTTC
d_gene: .; v_gene: TRBV19; j_gene: TRBJ1-5; abundance: .; CDR3aa: CASAEDTAYSNQPQHF; CDR3nt: TGTGCCAGTGCCGAGGACACCGCCTATAGCAATCAGCCCCAGCATTTT
d_gene: TRBD1; v_gene: TRBV30; j_gene: TRBJ2-7; abundance: .; CDR3aa: CAWEPGQGAYEQYF; CDR3nt: TGTGCCTGGGAGCCGGGACAGGGGGCTTACGAGCAGTACTTC
d_gene: .; v_gene: TRBV19; j_gene: TRBJ1-5; abundance: once; CDR3aa: CASSDSRGSNQPQHF; CDR3nt: TGTGCCAGTAGCGATTCCAGGGGCTCGAATCAGCCCCAGCATTTT
d_gene: .; v_gene: TRBV30; j_gene: TRBJ2-4; abundance: once; CDR3aa: CAWSVQERGSNIQYF; CDR3nt: TGTGCCTGGAGTGTACAGGAAAGGGGTTCGAACATTCAGTACTTC
d_gene: TRBD1; v_gene: TRBV7-2; j_gene: TRBJ2-3; abundance: .; CDR3aa: CASSFRTGSTDTQYF; CDR3nt: TGTGCCAGCAGCTTTCGGACAGGGTCAACAGATACGCAGTATTTT
d_gene: TRBD1; v_gene: TRBV24-1; j_gene: TRBJ1-4; abundance: .; CDR3aa: CATGDSDEKLFF; CDR3nt: TGTGCCACCGGGGACAGCGATGAAAAACTGTTTTTT
d_gene: TRBD2; v_gene: TRBV24-1; j_gene: TRBJ2-7; abundance: .; CDR3aa: CATSEGGTYEQYF; CDR3nt: TGTGCCACCAGTGAGGGGGGGACCTACGAGCAGTACTTC
d_gene: TRBD2; v_gene: TRBV27; j_gene: TRBJ2-1; abundance: once; CDR3aa: CASSSLAGGDGEQFF; CDR3nt: TGTGCCAGCAGTTCACTAGCGGGCGGGGATGGTGAGCAGTTCTTC
d_gene: .; v_gene: TRBV7-2; j_gene: TRBJ1-1; abundance: .; CDR3aa: CASTVSRGNEAFF; CDR3nt: TGTGCCAGCACCGTGTCGCGGGGGAATGAAGCTTTCTTT
d_gene: TRBD1; v_gene: TRBV30; j_gene: TRBJ1-1; abundance: few; CDR3aa: CAWSVDFADRVKSEAFF; CDR3nt: TGTGCCTGGAGTGTAGATTTCGCGGACAGGGTGAAATCTGAAGCTTTCTTT
d_gene: TRBD1; v_gene: TRBV19; j_gene: TRBJ1-1; abundance: .; CDR3aa: CASSPGQMNTEAFF; CDR3nt: TGTGCCAGTAGTCCGGGACAGATGAACACTGAAGCTTTCTTT
d_gene: TRBD1; v_gene: TRBV19; j_gene: TRBJ1-6; abundance: .; CDR3aa: CASSIPDRGSPLHF; CDR3nt: TGTGCCAGTAGTATACCGGACAGGGGATCACCCCTCCACTTT
d_gene: .; v_gene: TRBV3-1/TRBV3-2; j_gene: TRBJ2-3; abundance: .; CDR3aa: CASSLEGGFTDTQYF; CDR3nt: TGTGCCAGCAGCCTAGAGGGGGGATTCACAGATACGCAGTATTTT
d_gene: .; v_gene: TRBV14; j_gene: TRBJ2-6; abundance: once; CDR3aa: CASSPHTNVLTF; CDR3nt: TGTGCCAGCAGCCCCCACACGAACGTCCTGACTTTC
d_gene: .; v_gene: TRBV27; j_gene: TRBJ1-1; abundance: .; CDR3aa: CASSVRPLRVGMNTEAFF; CDR3nt: TGTGCCAGCAGCGTACGGCCATTGAGGGTGGGGATGAACACTGAAGCTTTCTTT